The source of this T cell receptor beta chain is a study of cytomegalovirus exposure and HLA in healthy donors. CDR1 is SGHRS and CDR2 is YFSETQ in the germline V gene. Trimming cost V 5 bases and J 4 bases, with 16 bases left between them. The CDR3 is made up of 15 amino acids. 60 Vbeta and 13 Jbeta primers were used in PCR. In the original analysis: Unique TCR beta chains numbered about 80 million in a later analysis, with about 9.9 million shared. Here immunoSEQ multiplex PCR was the method, and the copy in TCRdb shows in-frame clones only, minus some. V and J calls plus clone size are reproduced from that table; the DNA served to infer D and trimming. Among fewer than 65,000 clones listed, 60% to 80% were seen once. General study findings and limits: Within an earlier analysis, most TCR beta V segments proved productive either about 87% or about 30% of the time. In all likelihood, a cluster of highly shared sequence variants was a sequencing artifact.

Regarding this clone: Its antigen is as yet unknown.

This TCR derives from a woman aged 40 to 49 in good health and CMV-seropositive. V and J are TRBV5-1 and TRBJ2-1, with a tentative D call TRBD2 (5 bases). The sample consisted of PBMCs. The CDR3 reads CASRLDSSRYNEQFF. Written as DNA, the CDR3 is TGCGCCAGCAGACTGGACTCCTCCAGATACAATGAGCAGTTCTTC. The whole variable domain, remainder taken from reference TRBV5-1 and TRBJ2-1, is KAGVTQTPRYLIKTRGQQVTLSCSPISGHRSVSWYQQTPGQGLQFLFEYFSETQRNKGNFPGRFSGRQFSNSRSEMNVSTLELGDSALYLCASRLDSSRYNEQFFGPGTRLTVL.